A selection of T cell receptor beta chains follows, all from one sample in a study of blood T cell repertoires in COVID-19. Only in-frame clones appear in the TCRdb table, and some are missing; sequencing was by immunoSEQ multiplex PCR. The sample includes tens of thousands of clones, under 80% of them seen just once. The sequencing sample was made of peripheral blood. The receptors derive from a human donor in a cohort sampled during active COVID-19. The CDR3 runs from the conserved cysteine through the conserved F or W. D genes are given only for firm matches. Clone size, where shown, is once, few, many, or a class for clones that have expanded.

j_call cdr3_length v_call d_call clone_size cdr3_nt cdr3_aa
TRBJ2-7 11 TRBV7-2 . few TGTGCCAGCAGCTCAGCCCTTGAGCAGTACTTC CASSSALEQYF
TRBJ2-2 17 TRBV6-2/TRBV6-3 TRBD1 hyperexpanded TGTGCCAGCAGTTACGGGCAGGGGGCCGGGGGCACCGGGGAGCTGTTTTTT CASSYGQGAGGTGELFF
TRBJ1-2 14 TRBV18 TRBD1 once TGTGCCAGCTCACAAGAAACAGGGGCGGGTGGCTACACCTTC CASSQETGAGGYTF
TRBJ2-7 15 TRBV6-5 . few TGTGCCAGCAGTTACTTCCGGGGAACGAGCTACGAGCAGTACTTC CASSYFRGTSYEQYF
TRBJ1-2 16 TRBV4-3 TRBD1 . TGCGCCAGCAGCCAAGACCGGACAGGGTGGGGCTATGGCTACACCTTC CASSQDRTGWGYGYTF
TRBJ1-1 12 TRBV5-1 . . TGCGCCAGCAGTATACAGAACACTGAAGCTTTCTTT CASSIQNTEAFF
TRBJ1-1 14 TRBV18 TRBD1 . TGTGCCAGCTCTGGGGACAGCATGAACACTGAAGCTTTCTTT CASSGDSMNTEAFF
TRBJ1-4 14 TRBV2 . few TGTGCCAGCAGGCGGTCAGACACTAATGAAAAACTGTTTTTT CASRRSDTNEKLFF
TRBJ2-5 15 TRBV5-4 . . TGTGCCAGCAGCTCTCCCGGGACAACCGAAGAGACCCAGTACTTC CASSSPGTTEETQYF
TRBJ1-4 18 TRBV7-2 TRBD1 . TGTGCCAGCAGCTCCCAGTTACATACAGGGGTTCGGAATGAAAAACTGTTTTTT CASSSQLHTGVRNEKLFF
TRBJ2-5 14 TRBV2 . . TGTGCCAGCAGTGAATTCCAGGCCGAAGAGACCCAGTACTTC CASSEFQAEETQYF
TRBJ1-5 17 TRBV3-1/TRBV3-2 . few TGTGCCAGCAGCCCCGTGGGGGCAGGGGATAGCAATCAGCCCCAGCATTTT CASSPVGAGDSNQPQHF
TRBJ1-2 14 TRBV11-3 . . TGTGCCAGCAGCTTTAGGACATTCAACTATGGCTACACCTTC CASSFRTFNYGYTF
TRBJ1-2 13 TRBV2 TRBD1 . TGTGCCAGCAGTTACAGGGGAGCCGCTGGCTACACCTTC CASSYRGAAGYTF
TRBJ2-5 15 TRBV9 . once TGTGCCAGCAGCGTAGATCCAGCGGGCAAAGAGACCCAGTACTTC CASSVDPAGKETQYF
TRBJ2-3 14 TRBV7-3 TRBD1 . TGTGCCAGCAGCCCGGGACAGGGAACAGATACGCAGTATTTT CASSPGQGTDTQYF
TRBJ1-2 17 TRBV5-5 TRBD1 few TGTGCCAGCAGCCTTTCGACAGGGGCGAGAAGAAACTATGGCTACACCTTC CASSLSTGARRNYGYTF
TRBJ2-1 16 TRBV5-6 TRBD1 . TGTGCCAGCAGTCGCGCGACAGGGCCCTCCTACAATGAGCAGTTCTTC CASSRATGPSYNEQFF
TRBJ1-5 15 TRBV11-2 . . TGTGCCAGCAGCCCCGGCGGGAGCGGCAATCAGCCCCAGCATTTT CASSPGGSGNQPQHF
TRBJ1-1 15 TRBV7-5 . . TGTGTCAGAAGCTTTGAATCCTCTGAGGACACTGAAGCTTTCTTT CVRSFESSEDTEAFF
TRBJ2-7 16 TRBV11-2 TRBD1 . TGTGCCAGCAGCTTCCTAGGGACAGGCGTCTCCTACGAGCAGTACTTC CASSFLGTGVSYEQYF
TRBJ1-3 12 TRBV30 . few TGTGCCTGGAGTGCACAGGGAAACACCATATATTTT CAWSAQGNTIYF
TRBJ2-3 19 TRBV5-1 TRBD2 . TGCGCCAGCAGCCCGCTAAGACAAGGGACTAGCGGGTACACAGATACGCAGTATTTT CASSPLRQGTSGYTDTQYF
TRBJ2-7 14 TRBV2 TRBD1 few TGTGCCAGCAGGTTTAGGACAGGGAACTACGAGCAGTACTTC CASRFRTGNYEQYF
TRBJ2-7 14 TRBV21-1 . once TGTGCCAGGAGGATGGGACAGGGTTGCTACGAGCAGTACTTC CARRMGQGCYEQYF
TRBJ2-1 12 TRBV3-1/TRBV3-2 TRBD1 . TGTGCCAGCAGCCACGCCGGGACAGGGCAGTTCTTC CASSHAGTGQFF
TRBJ1-1 13 TRBV10-3 . . TGTGCCATCAGTGAATGGAGGAACACTGAAGCTTTCTTT CAISEWRNTEAFF
TRBJ2-5 13 TRBV11-1 TRBD2 once TGTGCCAGCAGCCCGGGACTAGCTTTGACCCAGTACTTC CASSPGLALTQYF
TRBJ2-3 15 TRBV5-1 TRBD1 . TGCGCCAGCACCAAAAGGACAGGGTACGCAGATACGCAGTATTTT CASTKRTGYADTQYF
TRBJ1-1 15 TRBV6-5 . . TGTGCCAGCAGCCGGCGCGGGGCCGCCCTCACTGAAGCTTTCTTT CASSRRGAALTEAFF
TRBJ2-5 12 TRBV5-1 . few TGCGCCAGCAGCTTGGCCTTAGAGACCCAGTACTTC CASSLALETQYF
TRBJ1-4 13 TRBV30 TRBD1 . TGTGCCTGGCACGACAGGGTTTATGAAAAACTGTTTTTT CAWHDRVYEKLFF
TRBJ1-4 16 TRBV2 . . TGTGCCAGCCTAGCCTCCTACGACAGGCCAAATGAAAAACTGTTTTTT CASLASYDRPNEKLFF
TRBJ2-5 15 TRBV6-6 . . TGTGCCAGCAGCCGACAGAGGGGGTGGGAAGAGACCCAGTACTTC CASSRQRGWEETQYF
TRBJ2-5 13 TRBV6-5 TRBD2 . TGTGCCAGCAGATTAGCGGGGTTGGAGACCCAGTACTTC CASRLAGLETQYF
TRBJ2-1 12 TRBV7-9 . few TGTGCCAGCAGCTCCGGGTCAATGAAGCAGTTCTTC CASSSGSMKQFF
TRBJ1-5 15 TRBV18 TRBD1 . TGTGCCAGCTCATCGGGACAGATCAACAATCAGCCCCAGCATTTT CASSSGQINNQPQHF
TRBJ2-5 13 TRBV2 TRBD1 . TGTGCCAGCAATGACAGGGGGCCGGAGACCCAGTACTTC CASNDRGPETQYF
TRBJ1-6 15 TRBV9 . . TGTGCCAGCAGCGTAGTTCCAGGGAAGGATTCACCCCTCCACTTT CASSVVPGKDSPLHF
TRBJ1-2 17 TRBV7-2 TRBD1 . TGTGCCAGCAGCTTAGCCCTGGGGACAGGCAAGGACTATGGCTACACCTTC CASSLALGTGKDYGYTF
TRBJ2-1 15 TRBV29-1 TRBD1 . TGCAGCGTTGATAGAGGGACAGGGGCCTACAATGAGCAGTTCTTC CSVDRGTGAYNEQFF
TRBJ1-6 17 TRBV4-1 TRBD1 . TGCGCCAGCAGCCGACCCACGGGACAGGTCTATAATTCACCCCTCCACTTT CASSRPTGQVYNSPLHF
TRBJ2-5 14 TRBV7-6 TRBD1 . TGTGCCAGCAGCCTGGGACAGGGGGCTCGGACCCAGTACTTC CASSLGQGARTQYF
TRBJ1-5 14 TRBV6-5 . . TGTGCCAGCAGCCTTCGACAAGGCAATCAGCCCCAGCATTTT CASSLRQGNQPQHF
TRBJ2-7 15 TRBV18 TRBD1 . TGTGCCAGCTCCCCCCCGGGGACAGTCTCCTACGAGCAGTACTTC CASSPPGTVSYEQYF
TRBJ2-7 13 TRBV5-6 . . TGTGCCAGCAGCTTGGACTTATCCTACGAGCAGTACTTC CASSLDLSYEQYF
TRBJ2-3 16 TRBV2 TRBD1 . TGTGCCAGCAGTCCGGTAGGGGGCCAAAGCACAGATACGCAGTATTTT CASSPVGGQSTDTQYF
TRBJ2-7 12 TRBV28 TRBD1 . TGTGCCAGCAGCCCACGCCGGGACAGGGTTTGGTTC CASSPRRDRVWF
TRBJ2-7 16 TRBV5-6 TRBD1 . TGTGCCAGCAGCCTCCCCGGGACAGGAGGGCCCTACGAGCAGTACTTC CASSLPGTGGPYEQYF
TRBJ1-2 16 TRBV7-8 . . TGTGCCAGCAGCTTAGCGGGGCAGGGGAGAAACTATGGCTACACCTTC CASSLAGQGRNYGYTF
TRBJ2-4 13 TRBV3-1/TRBV3-2 . few TGTGCCAGCAGCCTACTAGCCAAAAACATTCAGTACTTC CASSLLAKNIQYF
TRBJ1-1 13 TRBV6-5 TRBD1 . TGTGCCAGCAGACAGGGGGCGCGGACTGAAGCTTTCTTT CASRQGARTEAFF
TRBJ1-1 16 TRBV9 . . TGTGCCAGCAGCCCCCGGGGGGGTGGGGCCGGCACTGAAGCTTTCTTT CASSPRGGGAGTEAFF
TRBJ1-6 15 TRBV4-3 TRBD1 . TGCGCCAGCAGCCAAGGAAACAGGGGTGGTTCACCCCTCCACTTT CASSQGNRGGSPLHF
TRBJ2-6 15 TRBV7-2 TRBD2 . TGTGCCAGCAGTAGACTAGCGTCTGGGGCCAACGTCCTGACTTTC CASSRLASGANVLTF
TRBJ2-7 17 TRBV18 TRBD2 . TGTGCCAGCTCACCACAGCTAGCGGGGCGGAGCTCCTACGAGCAGTACTTC CASSPQLAGRSSYEQYF
TRBJ2-3 15 TRBV19 TRBD2 . TGTGCCAGTAGTGGCAGAAGCGGGGGGAGAGATACGCAGTATTTT CASSGRSGGRDTQYF